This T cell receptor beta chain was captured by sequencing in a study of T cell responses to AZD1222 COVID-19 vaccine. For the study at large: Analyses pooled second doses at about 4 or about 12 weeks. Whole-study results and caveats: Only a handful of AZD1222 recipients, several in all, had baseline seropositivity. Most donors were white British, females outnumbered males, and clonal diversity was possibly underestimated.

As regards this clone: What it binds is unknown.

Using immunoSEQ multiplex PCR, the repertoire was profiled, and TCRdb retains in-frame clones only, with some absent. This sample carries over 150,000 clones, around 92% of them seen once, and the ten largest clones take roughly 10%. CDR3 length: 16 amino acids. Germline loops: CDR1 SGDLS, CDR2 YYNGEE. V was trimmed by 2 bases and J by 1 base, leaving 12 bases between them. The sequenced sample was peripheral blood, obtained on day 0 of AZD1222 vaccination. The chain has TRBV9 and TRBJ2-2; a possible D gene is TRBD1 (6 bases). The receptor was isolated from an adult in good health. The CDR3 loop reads CASSVGPDRNTGELFF. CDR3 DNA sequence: TGTGCCAGCAGCGTGGGGCCGGACAGGAACACCGGGGAGCTGTTTTTT.